The 23 T cell receptor beta chains given below trace back to one sample, sequenced in a study of blood T cells in healthy people across ages. Through a sample-barcoded 5' primer and a J-beta primer mix, a second PCR was run for roughly 6 to 12 cycles. TCRdb re-analysed the 5' RACE reads in MiXCR, keeping a single row per CDR3 protein. The repertoire holds about 1.8 million distinct CDR3 sequences, with approximately 50% as singletons. Sequencing used blood. The receptors were gathered from a middle-aged woman in good health.

This clonotype showed up just a few times. This chain joins TRBV27 and TRBJ1-2; a weak D match, TRBD1 (5 bases). Trimming removed 7 bases from V and 8 bases from J, with 20 bases in between. Germline values: CDR1 MNHEY, CDR2 SMNVEV (reference sequence). The length of the CDR3 is 14 residues. The CDR3 loop reads CASMTTQGNLGYTF. The CDR3, as DNA: TGTGCCAGCATGACCACCCAGGGCAATTTAGGCTACACCTTC.

This clonotype has a count of ten or more. The V gene is TRBV20-1, the J gene TRBJ2-7; D gene uncertain. The germline gives CDR1 DFQATT, CDR2 SNEGSKA (reference sequence). V lost 0 bases and J lost 4, with 10 bases in between. This CDR3 region has 13 residues. CDR3 sequence (DNA): TGCAGTGCTAGAGATTCAGGATCTTACGAGCAGTACTTC. It translates to CSARDSGSYEQYF.

The chain links TRBV6-2 or TRBV6-3 to TRBJ2-5, with D possibly being TRBD2 (6 bases). V lost 2 bases and J 5 bases, leaving 15 bases between the germline ends. The germline CDR1 and CDR2 sequences are MNHEY and SVGEGT. CDR3 length equals 15 residues. CDR3 nucleotides: TGTGCCAGCAGTTACACCAGACTAGTCGGGGAGACCCAGTACTTC. Amino acids: CASSYTRLVGETQYF.

The chain's CDR3 is CASSVESWQNRATNEKLFF. As DNA, the CDR3 is TGTGCCAGCAGCGTAGAATCTTGGCAGAACAGAGCAACTAATGAAAAACTGTTTTTT. The V gene is TRBV9, the J gene TRBJ1-4; unclear D gene. Germline loops: CDR1 SGDLS, CDR2 YYNGEE. With 0 bases removed from V and 0 bases from J, the gap between germline ends came to 18 bases. This CDR3 is 19 amino acids long.

As regards this clonotype: The junction and the germline gene differ at one end; a read error may be behind it. The chain couples TRBV29-1 to TRBJ1-2, with 10 bases aligning to TRBD1. Germline assignment: CDR1 SQVTM and CDR2 ANQGSEA. The CDR3 runs to 12 residues. CDR3 nucleotides: TGCAGCGGTGAAAGGACAGGGGGAGGCTACACCTTC. Translation gives CSGERTGGGYTF.

This clonotype was picked up many times. The J gene is TRBJ2-7, the V gene TRBV11-1; TRBD1 might be the D (6 bases). V lost 5 bases, J lost 5 bases, and 22 bases lay in between. The CDR3 covers 16 residues. Per the germline V gene, CDR1 is SGHAT and CDR2 is FQDESV (reference sequence). CDR3 sequence: CASSRSNYRAQDEQYF. In DNA, the CDR3 is TGTGCCAGCAGCCGAAGTAACTACAGGGCCCAGGACGAGCAGTACTTC.

This chain uses TRBV5-5 with TRBJ1-5; tentatively, D is TRBD1 (6 bases). V was shortened by 6 bases and J by 1 base, with 17 bases between the two germline ends. The V gene's germline CDR1 is SGHKS and CDR2 YYEKEE (reference sequence). The CDR3 loop spans 16 amino acids. This chain's CDR3 is CASTPGAGTSNQPQHF. The CDR3 DNA reads as TGTGCCAGCACCCCAGGGGCAGGGACGAGCAATCAGCCCCAGCATTTT.

This clonotype has only one observation. The chain couples TRBV28 to TRBJ2-7; 8 bases line up with TRBD1. This CDR3 contains 15 residues. The germline CDR1 and CDR2 sequences are MDHEN and SYDVKM. V shed 7 bases and J 0 bases; nucleotides not matched to a gene: 8. CDR3 region: CASIPGQVSSYEQYF. CDR3 bases: TGTGCCAGCATCCCGGGACAGGTATCCTCCTACGAGCAGTACTTC.

This clonotype was detected only a few times. V gene TRBV11-3 combines with J gene TRBJ2-7, with a tentative D call TRBD2 (6 bases). Germline values: CDR1 SGHNT, CDR2 YENEEA. This CDR3 spans 15 amino acids. The V end lost 3 bases, the J end lost 3 bases, and 15 bases lay between the germline ends. In DNA form, the CDR3 reads TGTGCCAGCAGCTTCGGCCCGGCGGAGGGCTACGAGCAGTACTTC. This translates into CASSFGPAEGYEQYF.

To note about this clonotype: This could be a read error, since a much larger clone is one nucleotide away. The chain has TRBV7-2 and TRBJ1-2; D gene uncertain. The CDR3 covers 12 residues. The germline V gene has CDR1 SGHTA and CDR2 FQGNSA. The CDR3 DNA reads TGTTCCAGCAGCTTGCCAGGAAGGGGCTACACCTTC. Protein sequence: CSSSLPGRGYTF.

This clonotype turned up a few times. This chain connects TRBV7-8 to TRBJ1-2, with D tentatively TRBD1 (5 bases). The CDR3 length is 14 residues. The germline gives CDR1 SGHVS, CDR2 FQNEAQ. The V end lost 4 bases, the J end lost 7 bases, and 16 bases lay between the germline ends. The CDR3 DNA sequence: TGTGCCAGCAGCTCAACAGGAGCCGGGATTGGCTACACCTTC. Amino acid sequence: CASSSTGAGIGYTF.

The J gene is TRBJ1-5, the V gene TRBV12-3 or TRBV12-4, with a possible D match to TRBD1 (6 bases). V lost 5 bases, J lost 11 bases, and 25 bases lay in between. This CDR3 spans 16 amino acids. This chain's CDR3 is CASSPNRATGIMAQHF. CDR3 in DNA: TGTGCCAGCAGTCCAAACAGGGCCACGGGTATCATGGCCCAGCATTTT.

The CDR3 loop is CASSVYATLGGGPSYEQYF. The CDR3, as DNA: TGTGCCAGCAGCGTATACGCCACCCTGGGCGGGGGGCCTTCCTACGAGCAGTACTTC. The V and J genes are TRBV9 and TRBJ2-7; 8 bases match TRBD2. The V segment lost 1 base and the J segment 1 base; nucleotides outside the gene matches: 16. Germline-derived CDR1 and CDR2 are SGDLS and YYNGEE. CDR3 length: 19 amino acids.

This clonotype was picked up a small number of times. This rearrangement joins TRBV20-1 to TRBJ2-1; 13 positions agree with TRBD2. Germline trimming cut 6 bases from V and 13 bases from J; bases unmatched to any gene: 6. This CDR3 is 12 amino acids long. The germline V gene has CDR1 DFQATT and CDR2 SNEGSKA (reference sequence). This CDR3 is CSARTSGGTQFF. Here the CDR3 DNA reads TGCAGTGCAAGGACTAGCGGGGGAACTCAGTTCTTC.

Many counts were recorded for this clonotype. One junction end does not reproduce the germline sequence, and a read error may be involved. This chain connects TRBV12-3 or TRBV12-4 to TRBJ2-3; 11 nucleotides agree with TRBD1. This CDR3 is built from 13 residues. CDR3 protein: CASRTGGADTQYF. In DNA form, the CDR3 reads TGCGCCAGCAGGACAGGGGGCGCAGATACGCAGTATTTT.

The J gene is TRBJ1-2, the V gene TRBV11-1; D possibly corresponds to TRBD1 (5 bases). The V and J ends lost 2 bases and 2 bases respectively, with 9 bases between them. CDR1 and CDR2 (germline): SGHAT, FQDESV (reference sequence). This CDR3 is built from 14 residues. The chain's CDR3 is CASSLWAGNYGYTF. CDR3 bases: TGTGCCAGCAGCTTATGGGCAGGGAACTATGGCTACACCTTC.

This chain uses TRBV7-2 with TRBJ1-6; weak D call: TRBD1 (6 bases). Germline V gene data show CDR1 as SGHTA and CDR2 as FQGNSA. V lost 5 bases and J lost 8, with 16 bases in between. The CDR3 contains 15 residues. The CDR3: CASSRRQVVDSPLHF. CDR3 DNA: TGTGCCAGCAGCCGGAGACAGGTTGTGGATTCACCCCTCCACTTT.

The chain links TRBV6-2 or TRBV6-3 to TRBJ2-7; perhaps TRBD1 as D (6 bases). Germline CDR1 and CDR2: MNHEY and SVGEGT. The CDR3 runs to 12 residues. Trimming shortened V by 2 bases and J by 6 bases, and 8 bases separated the two germline ends. CDR3 region: CASSYPGVEQYF. The CDR3 bases are TGTGCCAGCAGTTACCCAGGGGTCGAGCAGTACTTC.

This clonotype was picked up a small number of times. This chain links TRBV13 with TRBJ2-5, with 8 nucleotides matching TRBD1. From germline, CDR1 is PRHDT and CDR2 FYEKMQ (reference sequence). CDR3 length: 15 residues. V shed 5 bases, J shed 3 bases, and the junction held 8 bases outside the gene matches. CDR3 coding DNA: TGTGCCAGCAGCCTTTGGACAGGGTCCGAAGAGACCCAGTACTTC. It yields the protein CASSLWTGSEETQYF. Supplemented by reference TRBV13 and TRBJ2-5, the full variable domain reads AAGVIQSPRHLIKEKRETATLKCYPIPRHDTVYWYQQGPGQDPQFLISFYEKMQSDKGSIPDRFSAQQFSDYHSELNMSSLELGDSALYFCASSLWTGSEETQYFGPGTRLLVL.

This clonotype has only one observation. This chain links TRBV6-1 with TRBJ1-2; D gene ambiguous. The CDR3 spans 16 residues. CDR1 MNHNS and CDR2 SASEGT come from the germline V gene. V gave up 2 bases and J gave up 6 bases, with 19 bases separating them. CDR3 sequence reads: CASSEWMAEGVDGYTF. Here the CDR3 DNA reads TGTGCCAGCAGTGAATGGATGGCAGAGGGAGTAGATGGCTACACCTTC.

This chain connects TRBV20-1 to TRBJ2-3; tentatively, D is TRBD1 (6 bases). V was shortened by 0 bases and J by 6 bases, with 22 bases between the two germline ends. This CDR3 has 17 amino acids. CDR1 is DFQATT and CDR2 is SNEGSKA in the germline V gene (reference sequence). The CDR3 region is CSARDSPWGLRTDTQYF. The CDR3 region has the DNA TGCAGTGCTAGAGACTCCCCGTGGGGGCTGAGGACGGATACGCAGTATTTT.

This clonotype was counted only a few times. The chain links TRBV20-1 to TRBJ2-3; TRBD2 matches 15 bases. The CDR3 is 14 amino acids. V shed 3 bases, J shed 7 bases, and the junction held 2 bases outside the gene matches. Germline loops: CDR1 DFQATT, CDR2 SNEGSKA (reference sequence). The CDR3 DNA reads TGCAGTGCTAGTGGACTAGCGGGGGGGAATACGCAGTATTTT. Encoded protein: CSASGLAGGNTQYF.

The V gene is TRBV28, the J gene TRBJ1-1; D may be TRBD1 (6 bases). CDR1 is MDHEN and CDR2 is SYDVKM in the germline V gene. This CDR3 has 12 amino acids. Trimming took 6 bases from V and 11 from J, leaving 16 bases between them. The CDR3 is CASRLTGRGAFF. For the CDR3, the DNA is TGTGCCAGCAGGTTAACAGGGAGGGGGGCTTTCTTT.